The clone carrying this T cell receptor (beta chain) was picked up a small number of times. Its antigen is still unknown. Isolated RNA was reverse transcribed in full, so expressed TCRB transcripts were sequenced. Assay used: immunoSEQ multiplex PCR; TCRdb lists only in-frame clones, some missing. This table has over 350,000 clones, approximately 15% appearing once. This entry comes from a study of beta chain features in type 1 diabetes. Notes on the study in general: Reduced insertions and increased deletions marked VDJ junctions in type 1 diabetes patients.

V shed 4 bases, J shed 7 bases, and the junction held 9 bases outside the gene matches. In germline, CDR1 is MDHEN, CDR2 SYDVKM. CDR3 length equals 16 residues. Sample: naive CD4+ T cells from blood. This sequence was found in a woman younger than 30 in good health. The V call is TRBV28, the J call TRBJ2-5, with 13 positions matching TRBD2. The CDR3 loop is CASSSQTSGRFGTQYF. In DNA form, the CDR3 reads TGTGCCAGCAGTTCTCAGACTAGCGGGAGGTTCGGGACCCAGTACTTC.